The 5 T cell receptor beta chains below come from one sample, sequenced in a study of OX40 agonist ivuxolimab in advanced cancers. The table came from immunoSEQ multiplex PCR; TCRdb's copy has only in-frame clones and leaves some out. The sample includes some 70,000 clones, 80% of them seen just once. The specimen was CD4+ or CD8+ T cells sorted from blood, collected in a trial of the OX40 agonist ivuxolimab. These receptors were taken from an adult with an advanced solid tumor such as melanoma, head and neck, liver or kidney cancer.

The genes are TRBV11-1 and TRBJ2-7, with D possibly TRBD1 on 5 matching bases. Germline loops: CDR1 SGHAT, CDR2 FQDESV (reference sequence). V was cut by 5 bases and J by 2 bases, with 16 bases left in between. The CDR3 runs 15 residues. The CDR3 nucleotides are TGTGCCAGCAGCCCCAGCGCAGGGCTCACCTACGAGCAGTACTTC. This sequence encodes CASSPSAGLTYEQYF.

The J gene is TRBJ1-4, the V gene TRBV6-1, with D possibly being TRBD1 (5 bases). Germline V CDR1 and CDR2: MNHNS, SASEGT. The CDR3 covers 11 residues. V was clipped by 7 bases and J by 14 bases, with 14 bases between them. The CDR3: CASTLGTWLFF. CDR3 bases: TGTGCCAGCACTCTCGGGACCTGGCTGTTTTTT.

The gene calls are TRBV11-2 and TRBJ2-1; 11 positions match TRBD2. The trim removed 5 bases at V and 6 bases at J, leaving 9 bases unmatched. The length of the CDR3 is 16 residues. Germline-derived CDR1 and CDR2 are SGHAT and FQNNGV. The CDR3 nucleotides are TGTGCCAGCAGCCCTCTTACTAGCGGGGGTATCAATGAGCAGTTCTTC. This gives the protein CASSPLTSGGINEQFF.

This chain joins TRBV5-5 and TRBJ1-6, with D possibly being TRBD1 (5 bases). V lost 5 bases, J lost 7 bases, and 16 bases lay in between. The germline V gene encodes CDR1 SGHKS and CDR2 YYEKEE (reference sequence). The CDR3 loop spans 15 amino acids. CDR3 sequence: CASRFPGRGNSPLHF. DNA of the CDR3: TGTGCCAGCAGGTTCCCCGGGAGGGGAAATTCACCCCTCCACTTT.

This sequence joins TRBV2 and TRBJ1-2; TRBD1 agrees at 8 bases. The ends lost 6 bases at V and 3 bases at J; junction bases unmatched: 6. Germline V gives CDR1 SNHLY, CDR2 FYNNEI. The CDR3 totals 14 residues. The CDR3 protein is CASRDRAGDYGYTF. CDR3 DNA sequence: TGTGCCAGCAGGGACAGGGCGGGGGACTATGGCTACACCTTC.